The present T cell receptor beta chain was sequenced within a study of T cells in Graves' hyperthyroidism and ophthalmopathy. General study findings and limits: Ophthalmopathy was separated from stable hyperthyroidism by a 13 V-J model.

V shed 3 bases and J shed 8 bases, with 15 bases lying between them. This CDR3 has 14 residues. The germline V gene encodes CDR1 SGHDT and CDR2 YYEEEE. Criteria for exclusion of patients were uncontrolled infection, other autoimmune disease, pregnancy or lactation. The authors obtained PBMCs from around 11 ml of fresh peripheral blood. The CDR3 regions of TCR beta were amplified from RNA transcripts. The HTBI primer set served for first-round RT-PCR of the TCR CDR3. One entry per CDR3 protein, called by TCRdb with MiXCR from the multiplex PCR reads. This table holds hundreds of thousands of distinct CDR3 sequences, around 39% found once. This clonotype was seen a handful of times. Its antigen remains unknown.

The sample taken for sequencing was blood. This TCR came from a man between 18 and 35 years old with Graves' hyperthyroidism. V usage is TRBV5-6 and J usage is TRBJ1-5; possibly TRBD1 for D (5 bases). The CDR3 DNA sequence: TGTGCCAGCAGCTCGGACGGGGCCTTTGAGCCCCAGCATTTT. This sequence encodes CASSSDGAFEPQHF. The whole variable domain, filled in from reference TRBV5-6 and TRBJ1-5, reads DAGVTQSPTHLIKTRGQQVTLRCSPKSGHDTVSWYQQALGQGPQFIFQYYEEEERQRGNFPDRFSGHQFPNYSSELNVNALLLGDSALYLCASSSDGAFEPQHFGDGTRLSIL.